These T cell receptor beta chains were read from a single sample in a study of identical twins. TCRdb processed the 5' RACE reads anew with MiXCR; each CDR3 protein has one entry. The repertoire includes about 430,000 distinct CDR3 sequences, roughly 18% of them detected once, and approximately 12% sits in the top ten. Sequenced sample: naive T cells sorted from blood. These receptors were collected from a man aged 45-65 years in good health. CDR3s include the opening cysteine and the closing phenylalanine or tryptophan. D genes are given only for firm matches. Size values are once, few and many counts, or a class for expanded clones, and some rows have none.

V gene: TRBV10-3; D gene: NA; clone size: NA; J gene: TRBJ2-7; CDR3 protein: CAIGGTAPLDEQYF; CDR3 DNA: TGTGCCATCGGGGGGACGGCGCCCTTGGACGAGCAGTACTTC
V gene: TRBV25-1; D gene: TRBD1; clone size: many; J gene: TRBJ2-1; CDR3 protein: CATRTGMGNNEQFF; CDR3 DNA: TGTGCCACCCGGACAGGGATGGGAAACAATGAGCAGTTCTTC
V gene: TRBV11-2; D gene: TRBD1; clone size: NA; J gene: TRBJ1-2; CDR3 protein: CASSLGRGPFLTF; CDR3 DNA: TGTGCCAGCAGCTTAGGCAGGGGGCCTTTTCTCACCTTC
V gene: TRBV20-1; D gene: NA; clone size: many; J gene: TRBJ2-7; CDR3 protein: CSARDEMSSYEQYF; CDR3 DNA: TGCAGTGCTAGAGACGAAATGAGCTCCTACGAGCAGTACTTC
V gene: TRBV6-5; D gene: NA; clone size: few; J gene: TRBJ1-6; CDR3 protein: CASSHGPSLHF; CDR3 DNA: TGTGCCAGCAGCCACGGACCATCCCTCCACTTT
V gene: TRBV5-1; D gene: NA; clone size: few; J gene: TRBJ2-1; CDR3 protein: CASSAGLEVDEQFF; CDR3 DNA: TGCGCCAGCAGCGCCGGCCTGGAGGTCGATGAGCAGTTCTTC
V gene: TRBV30; D gene: NA; clone size: many; J gene: TRBJ1-6; CDR3 protein: CAWTPGSSYNSPLHF; CDR3 DNA: TGTGCCTGGACCCCGGGCAGCTCCTATAATTCACCCCTCCACTTT
V gene: TRBV12-3/TRBV12-4; D gene: NA; clone size: NA; J gene: TRBJ2-5; CDR3 protein: CASSFIGGQETQYF; CDR3 DNA: TGTGCCAGCAGTTTTATCGGGGGCCAAGAGACCCAGTACTTC
V gene: TRBV12-3/TRBV12-4; D gene: TRBD1; clone size: NA; J gene: TRBJ1-5; CDR3 protein: CASTLDRANQPQHF; CDR3 DNA: TGTGCCAGCACCCTGGACAGGGCAAATCAGCCCCAGCATTTT
V gene: TRBV4-3; D gene: NA; clone size: NA; J gene: TRBJ2-5; CDR3 protein: CASSQDRSETQYF; CDR3 DNA: TGCGCCAGCAGCCAAGATCGCTCAGAGACCCAGTACTTC
V gene: TRBV24-1; D gene: NA; clone size: many; J gene: TRBJ2-3; CDR3 protein: CATSASGQDSTDTQYF; CDR3 DNA: TGTGCCACCAGTGCCTCCGGTCAGGATAGCACAGATACGCAGTATTTT
V gene: TRBV4-1; D gene: NA; clone size: NA; J gene: TRBJ2-3; CDR3 protein: CASSQVGISTDTQYF; CDR3 DNA: TGCGCCAGCAGCCAAGTGGGTATCAGCACAGATACGCAGTATTTT
V gene: TRBV6-2/TRBV6-3; D gene: NA; clone size: many; J gene: TRBJ2-4; CDR3 protein: CASSYPGEVSSF; CDR3 DNA: TGTGCCAGCAGCTATCCCGGGGAGGTTAGCTCCTTC
V gene: TRBV20-1; D gene: TRBD2; clone size: NA; J gene: TRBJ2-1; CDR3 protein: CSELAGGVNEQFF; CDR3 DNA: TGCAGTGAGCTAGCGGGGGGGGTCAATGAGCAGTTCTTC
V gene: TRBV18; D gene: NA; clone size: few; J gene: TRBJ1-5; CDR3 protein: CASSPLKRALSKYSNQPQHF; CDR3 DNA: TGTGCCAGCTCACCATTAAAAAGGGCCCTTTCTAAATATAGCAATCAGCCCCAGCATTTT
V gene: TRBV29-1; D gene: NA; clone size: NA; J gene: TRBJ2-6; CDR3 protein: CSSKPGANVLTF; CDR3 DNA: TGCAGCTCAAAACCTGGGGCCAACGTCCTGACTTTC
V gene: TRBV20-1; D gene: NA; clone size: NA; J gene: TRBJ2-2; CDR3 protein: CSAPPPWPHTGELFF; CDR3 DNA: TGCAGTGCTCCCCCCCCATGGCCACACACCGGGGAGCTGTTTTTT
V gene: TRBV24-1; D gene: NA; clone size: few; J gene: TRBJ1-2; CDR3 protein: CATSDGGRRITGNGYTF; CDR3 DNA: TGTGCCACCAGTGATGGGGGACGGCGTATCACGGGCAATGGCTACACCTTC
V gene: TRBV3-1; D gene: NA; clone size: many; J gene: TRBJ1-1; CDR3 protein: CASSQVGSTEAFF; CDR3 DNA: TGTGCCAGCAGCCAAGTCGGGTCTACTGAAGCTTTCTTT
V gene: TRBV4-2; D gene: NA; clone size: few; J gene: TRBJ2-2; CDR3 protein: CASSQGLMSWGPNTGELFF; CDR3 DNA: TGTGCCAGCAGCCAAGGGTTAATGTCCTGGGGGCCGAACACCGGGGAGCTGTTTTTT
V gene: TRBV19; D gene: NA; clone size: NA; J gene: TRBJ1-1; CDR3 protein: CASSDLGRGNTEAFF; CDR3 DNA: TGTGCCAGTAGTGACCTGGGACGGGGGAACACTGAAGCTTTCTTT
V gene: TRBV6-2/TRBV6-3; D gene: NA; clone size: NA; J gene: TRBJ1-6; CDR3 protein: CASSYSRTRRFSPLHF; CDR3 DNA: TGTGCCAGCAGTTACTCGAGGACAAGGAGGTTTTCACCCCTCCACTTT
V gene: TRBV6-1; D gene: NA; clone size: few; J gene: TRBJ2-3; CDR3 protein: CASRGGPADTQYF; CDR3 DNA: TGTGCCAGCAGAGGAGGGCCTGCAGATACGCAGTATTTT
V gene: TRBV15; D gene: NA; clone size: NA; J gene: TRBJ2-3; CDR3 protein: CATSRELVTSTDTQYF; CDR3 DNA: TGTGCCACCAGCAGAGAGTTGGTCACCAGCACAGATACGCAGTATTTT
V gene: TRBV6-5; D gene: NA; clone size: many; J gene: TRBJ1-3; CDR3 protein: CASSYGSPGNTIYF; CDR3 DNA: TGTGCCAGCAGTTACGGGTCGCCTGGAAACACCATATATTTT
V gene: TRBV6-1; D gene: TRBD2; clone size: few; J gene: TRBJ2-7; CDR3 protein: CASSSPGAGTSGQHEQYF; CDR3 DNA: TGTGCCAGCAGCTCGCCTGGAGCGGGGACTAGCGGTCAGCACGAGCAGTACTTC
V gene: TRBV27; D gene: NA; clone size: NA; J gene: TRBJ2-7; CDR3 protein: CASTSSVKEQYF; CDR3 DNA: TGTGCCAGCACTTCCTCCGTTAAAGAGCAGTACTTC
V gene: TRBV7-6; D gene: NA; clone size: few; J gene: TRBJ1-6; CDR3 protein: CASSLGQLTSPNSPLHF; CDR3 DNA: TGTGCCAGCAGCTTAGGACAGCTAACTTCCCCGAATTCACCCCTCCACTTT
V gene: TRBV29-1; D gene: NA; clone size: NA; J gene: TRBJ2-7; CDR3 protein: CSARTGTRDGEQYF; CDR3 DNA: TGCAGCGCAAGGACGGGGACCCGCGATGGGGAGCAGTACTTC
V gene: TRBV13; D gene: NA; clone size: many; J gene: TRBJ2-7; CDR3 protein: CASSSRQSSYEQYF; CDR3 DNA: TGTGCCAGCAGCAGCCGTCAGAGCTCCTACGAGCAGTACTTC
V gene: TRBV4-3; D gene: NA; clone size: many; J gene: TRBJ1-1; CDR3 protein: CASSQDPPDRNTEAFF; CDR3 DNA: TGCGCCAGCAGCCAAGATCCCCCGGACAGGAACACTGAAGCTTTCTTT
V gene: TRBV7-9; D gene: NA; clone size: NA; J gene: TRBJ2-1; CDR3 protein: CASTSRRGSWEFF; CDR3 DNA: TGTGCCAGCACCTCCCGGAGGGGGAGCTGGGAGTTCTTC
V gene: TRBV3-1; D gene: NA; clone size: NA; J gene: TRBJ2-7; CDR3 protein: CASSQEWGYEQYF; CDR3 DNA: TGTGCCAGCAGCCAAGAATGGGGGTACGAGCAGTACTTC
V gene: TRBV7-9; D gene: NA; clone size: few; J gene: TRBJ2-5; CDR3 protein: CASSTRTVQETQYF; CDR3 DNA: TGTGCCAGCAGCACGAGGACAGTCCAAGAGACCCAGTACTTC
V gene: TRBV14; D gene: NA; clone size: few; J gene: TRBJ2-2; CDR3 protein: CASSQDWRRELFF; CDR3 DNA: TGTGCCAGCAGCCAAGATTGGAGGAGAGAGCTGTTTTTT
V gene: TRBV4-3; D gene: NA; clone size: few; J gene: TRBJ2-3; CDR3 protein: CASSQDVVTSTDTQYF; CDR3 DNA: TGCGCCAGCAGCCAAGATGTAGTTACCAGCACAGATACGCAGTATTTT
V gene: TRBV7-9; D gene: NA; clone size: NA; J gene: TRBJ1-6; CDR3 protein: CASSATVGNSPLHF; CDR3 DNA: TGTGCCAGCAGCGCGACAGTCGGAAATTCACCCCTCCACTTT
V gene: TRBV4-3; D gene: TRBD2; clone size: NA; J gene: TRBJ2-1; CDR3 protein: CASSHSASGASSYNEQFF; CDR3 DNA: TGCGCCAGCAGCCATTCGGCTAGCGGGGCTAGCTCCTACAATGAGCAGTTCTTC
V gene: TRBV5-6; D gene: NA; clone size: few; J gene: TRBJ1-4; CDR3 protein: CASSLGSLGNNEKLFF; CDR3 DNA: TGTGCCAGCAGCTTGGGTTCTTTGGGGAACAATGAAAAACTGTTTTTT
V gene: TRBV5-1; D gene: NA; clone size: many; J gene: TRBJ2-5; CDR3 protein: CASSLGPGQAHKETQYF; CDR3 DNA: TGCGCCAGCAGCTTGGGTCCGGGACAAGCGCACAAAGAGACCCAGTACTTC
V gene: TRBV11-1; D gene: NA; clone size: few; J gene: TRBJ2-1; CDR3 protein: CASSLVLGNEQFF; CDR3 DNA: TGTGCCAGCAGCTTAGTCCTAGGCAATGAGCAGTTCTTC
V gene: TRBV5-1; D gene: TRBD1; clone size: few; J gene: TRBJ2-7; CDR3 protein: CASSARTGINEQYF; CDR3 DNA: TGCGCCAGCAGCGCCAGGACAGGGATCAACGAGCAGTACTTC
V gene: TRBV5-5; D gene: NA; clone size: many; J gene: TRBJ2-7; CDR3 protein: CASGGWSSYEQYF; CDR3 DNA: TGTGCCAGCGGCGGGTGGAGCTCCTACGAGCAGTACTTC
V gene: TRBV30; D gene: NA; clone size: NA; J gene: TRBJ2-7; CDR3 protein: CAWRRASEGEQYF; CDR3 DNA: TGTGCCTGGAGAAGGGCCAGCGAGGGGGAGCAGTACTTC
V gene: TRBV20-1; D gene: NA; clone size: few; J gene: TRBJ2-1; CDR3 protein: CSVKTGDGYNEQFF; CDR3 DNA: TGCAGTGTTAAGACGGGGGATGGGTACAATGAGCAGTTCTTC
V gene: TRBV20-1; D gene: NA; clone size: few; J gene: TRBJ2-7; CDR3 protein: CSARGGTYEQYF; CDR3 DNA: TGCAGTGCTAGAGGAGGAACCTACGAGCAGTACTTC
V gene: TRBV5-6; D gene: NA; clone size: NA; J gene: TRBJ2-2; CDR3 protein: CASSLLPGTNTGELFF; CDR3 DNA: TGTGCCAGCAGCCTCTTGCCGGGGACGAACACCGGGGAGCTGTTTTTT
V gene: TRBV5-1; D gene: NA; clone size: NA; J gene: TRBJ2-2; CDR3 protein: CASSIGRAGELFF; CDR3 DNA: TGCGCCAGCAGCATAGGAAGAGCCGGGGAGCTGTTTTTT
V gene: TRBV29-1; D gene: TRBD1; clone size: many; J gene: TRBJ2-1; CDR3 protein: CSVHRGPAGEQFF; CDR3 DNA: TGCAGCGTACACAGGGGCCCCGCGGGTGAGCAGTTCTTC
V gene: TRBV10-1; D gene: NA; clone size: few; J gene: TRBJ2-3; CDR3 protein: CASSAAEETWGTDTQYF; CDR3 DNA: TGCGCCAGCAGCGCCGCCGAGGAGACATGGGGCACAGATACGCAGTATTTT
V gene: TRBV29-1; D gene: TRBD1; clone size: many; J gene: TRBJ2-7; CDR3 protein: CSAVGDRGPYEQYF; CDR3 DNA: TGCAGCGCCGTGGGGGACAGGGGGCCCTACGAGCAGTACTTC
V gene: TRBV5-1; D gene: NA; clone size: few; J gene: TRBJ2-6; CDR3 protein: CASTTDSGALFGANVLTF; CDR3 DNA: TGCGCCAGCACAACGGATTCAGGGGCGCTATTTGGGGCCAACGTCCTGACTTTC
V gene: TRBV5-1; D gene: NA; clone size: NA; J gene: TRBJ1-2; CDR3 protein: CASSLEQGNGYTF; CDR3 DNA: TGCGCCAGCAGCTTGGAACAGGGAAATGGCTACACCTTC
V gene: TRBV4-2; D gene: NA; clone size: NA; J gene: TRBJ2-3; CDR3 protein: CASSPVAVTDTQYF; CDR3 DNA: TGTGCCAGCAGCCCGGTGGCAGTCACAGATACGCAGTATTTT
V gene: TRBV7-2; D gene: NA; clone size: many; J gene: TRBJ2-2; CDR3 protein: CASSLAGLAGELFF; CDR3 DNA: TGTGCCAGCAGTCTCGCTGGTCTTGCCGGGGAGCTGTTTTTT
V gene: TRBV5-5; D gene: TRBD1; clone size: NA; J gene: TRBJ1-5; CDR3 protein: CASSTSDRGDQPQHF; CDR3 DNA: TGTGCCAGCAGCACTTCGGACAGGGGGGATCAGCCCCAGCATTTT